This TCR beta chain was retrieved from a study of T cells after yellow fever vaccination. Study-level results: Booster samples showed a return of most primary-vaccination clones (about 96% CD4, approximately 88% CD8). Clonotypes found in both CD4 and CD8 compartments made up a small share. A weaker secondary response peaked on day 5, the primary on day 15.

This clonotype was seen repeatedly, ten times or more. Its antigen is unknown. This CDR3 is 13 amino acids long. The germline V and J ends were trimmed by 8 bases and 0 bases, with 13 bases remaining between them. Germline V gene data show CDR1 as GTSNPN and CDR2 as SVGIG (reference sequence). A process of 5'RACE template switching, which added a universal primer site and UMIs, was used to make TCR cDNA. Using its own MiXCR run on the 5' RACE reads, TCRdb lists one record per CDR3 protein. The data contain about 340,000 distinct CDR3 sequences, around 3.9% of them singletons. The receptor's source is a man younger than 35 who received the YFV17D yellow fever vaccine. This rearrangement joins TRBV30 to TRBJ1-1; TRBD1 might be the D (5 bases). Specimen: PBMCs, collected 5 days after the yellow fever booster vaccination. For the CDR3, the DNA is TGTGCCGGGGGACGGGGCATGAACACTGAAGCTTTCTTT. Protein product: CAGGRGMNTEAFF.